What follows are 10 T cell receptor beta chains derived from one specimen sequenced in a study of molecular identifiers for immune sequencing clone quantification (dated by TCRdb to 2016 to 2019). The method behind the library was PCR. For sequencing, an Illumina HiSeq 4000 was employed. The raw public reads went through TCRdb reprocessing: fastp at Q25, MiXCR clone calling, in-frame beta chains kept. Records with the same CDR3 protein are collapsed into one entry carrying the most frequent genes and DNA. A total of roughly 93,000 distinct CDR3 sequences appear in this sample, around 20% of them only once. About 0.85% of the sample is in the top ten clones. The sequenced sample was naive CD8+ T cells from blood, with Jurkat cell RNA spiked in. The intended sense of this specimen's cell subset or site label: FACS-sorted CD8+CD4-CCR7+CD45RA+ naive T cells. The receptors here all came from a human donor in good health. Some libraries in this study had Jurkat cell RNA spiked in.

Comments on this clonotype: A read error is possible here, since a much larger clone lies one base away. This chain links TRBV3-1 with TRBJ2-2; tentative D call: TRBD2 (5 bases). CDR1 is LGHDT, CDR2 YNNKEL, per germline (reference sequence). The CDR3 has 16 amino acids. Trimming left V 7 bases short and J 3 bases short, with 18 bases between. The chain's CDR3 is CASTAGWDVDTGELFF. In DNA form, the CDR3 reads TGTGCCAGCACCGCGGGTTGGGATGTAGACACCGGGGAGCTGTTTTTT.

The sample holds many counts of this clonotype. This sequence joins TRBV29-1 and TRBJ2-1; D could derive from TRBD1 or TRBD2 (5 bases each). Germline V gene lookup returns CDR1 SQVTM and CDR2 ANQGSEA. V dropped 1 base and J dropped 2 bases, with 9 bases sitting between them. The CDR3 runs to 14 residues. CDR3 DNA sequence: TGCAGCGTTGAAGGAGGGGTAGCCTACAATGAGCAGTTCTTC. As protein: CSVEGGVAYNEQFF.

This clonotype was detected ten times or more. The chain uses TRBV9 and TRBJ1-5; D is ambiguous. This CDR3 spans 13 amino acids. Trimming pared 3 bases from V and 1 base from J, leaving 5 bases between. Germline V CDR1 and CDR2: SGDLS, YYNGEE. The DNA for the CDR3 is TGTGCCAGCAGCGGCGGAAGCAATCAGCCCCAGCATTTT. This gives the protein CASSGGSNQPQHF.

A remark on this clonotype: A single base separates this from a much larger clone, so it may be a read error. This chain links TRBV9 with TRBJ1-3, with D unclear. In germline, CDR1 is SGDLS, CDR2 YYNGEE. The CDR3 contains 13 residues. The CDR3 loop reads CASKGTAGNAIYF. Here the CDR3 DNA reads TGTGCCAGCAAGGGCACGGCAGGAAACGCCATATATTTT. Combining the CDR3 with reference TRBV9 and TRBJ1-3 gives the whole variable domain DSGVTQTPKHLITATGQRVTLRCSPRSGDLSVYWYQQSLDQGLQFLIQYYNGEERAKGNILERFSAQQFPDLHSELNLSSLELGDSALYFCASKGTAGNAIYFGEGSWLTVV.

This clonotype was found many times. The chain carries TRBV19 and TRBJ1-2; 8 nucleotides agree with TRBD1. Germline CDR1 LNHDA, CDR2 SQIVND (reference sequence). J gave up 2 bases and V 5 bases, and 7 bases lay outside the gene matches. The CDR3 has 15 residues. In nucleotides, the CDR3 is TGTGCCAGTAGTGCGGGACAGGCGCACAACTATGGCTACACCTTC. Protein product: CASSAGQAHNYGYTF.

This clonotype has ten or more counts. The CDR3 nucleotides read TGCAGCGTCGCGGACTCCCCCTCCTACGAGCAGTACTTC. This gives the protein CSVADSPSYEQYF. The rearrangement links TRBV29-1 to TRBJ2-7, with a tentative D call TRBD2 (5 bases). Trimming left V 6 bases short and J 0 bases short, with 12 bases between. Germline-derived CDR1 and CDR2 are SQVTM and ANQGSEA. This CDR3 contains 13 residues.

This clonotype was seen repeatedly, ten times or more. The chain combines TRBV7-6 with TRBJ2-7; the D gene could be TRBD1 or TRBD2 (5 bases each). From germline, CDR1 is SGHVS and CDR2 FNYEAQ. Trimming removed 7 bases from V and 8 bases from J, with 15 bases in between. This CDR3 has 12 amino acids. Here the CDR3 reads CASKDPGDQQYF. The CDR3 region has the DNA TGTGCCAGCAAAGATCCCGGGGACCAGCAGTACTTC.

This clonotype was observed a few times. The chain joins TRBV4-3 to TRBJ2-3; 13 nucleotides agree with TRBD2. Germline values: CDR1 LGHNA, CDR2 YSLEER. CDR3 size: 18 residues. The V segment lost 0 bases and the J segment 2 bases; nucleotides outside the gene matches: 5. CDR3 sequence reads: CASSQEGLAGSPTDTQYF. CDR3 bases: TGCGCCAGCAGCCAAGAGGGACTAGCGGGATCCCCCACAGATACGCAGTATTTT.

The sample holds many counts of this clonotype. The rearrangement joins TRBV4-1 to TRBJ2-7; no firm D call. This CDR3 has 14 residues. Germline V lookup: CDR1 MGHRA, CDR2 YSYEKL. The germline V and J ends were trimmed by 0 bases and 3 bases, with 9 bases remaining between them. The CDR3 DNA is TGCGCCAGCAGCCAAGATGTCGGGTTCTACGAGCAGTACTTC. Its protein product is CASSQDVGFYEQYF.

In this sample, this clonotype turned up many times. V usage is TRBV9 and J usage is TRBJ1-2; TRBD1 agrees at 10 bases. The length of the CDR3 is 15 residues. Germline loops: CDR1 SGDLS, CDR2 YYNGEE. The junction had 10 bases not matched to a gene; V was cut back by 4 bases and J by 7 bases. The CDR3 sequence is CASSPTADRGPGYTF. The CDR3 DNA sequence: TGTGCCAGCAGCCCAACCGCCGACAGGGGGCCTGGCTACACCTTC.